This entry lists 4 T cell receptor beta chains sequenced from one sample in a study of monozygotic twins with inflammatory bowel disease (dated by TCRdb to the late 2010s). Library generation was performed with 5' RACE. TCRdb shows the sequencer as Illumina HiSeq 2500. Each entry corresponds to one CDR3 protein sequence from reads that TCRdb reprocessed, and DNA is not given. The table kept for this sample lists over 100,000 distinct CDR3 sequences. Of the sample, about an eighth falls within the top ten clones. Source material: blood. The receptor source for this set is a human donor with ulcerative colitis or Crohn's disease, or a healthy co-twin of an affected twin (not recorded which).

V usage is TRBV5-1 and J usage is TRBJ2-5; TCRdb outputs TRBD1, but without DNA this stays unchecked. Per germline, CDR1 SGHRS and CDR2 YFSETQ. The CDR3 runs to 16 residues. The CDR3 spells CASSFWPGLGAETQYF.

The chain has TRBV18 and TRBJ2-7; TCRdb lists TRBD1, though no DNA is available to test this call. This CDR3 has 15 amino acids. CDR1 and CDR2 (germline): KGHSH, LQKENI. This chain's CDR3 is CASSKEGGPRYEQYF.

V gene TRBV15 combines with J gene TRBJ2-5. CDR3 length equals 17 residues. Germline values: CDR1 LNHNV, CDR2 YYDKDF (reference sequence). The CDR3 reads CATSRDLGTLVIETQYF. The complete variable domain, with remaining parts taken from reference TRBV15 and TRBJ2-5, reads DAMVIQNPRYQVTQFGKPVTLSCSQTLNHNVMYWYQQKSSQAPKLLFHYYDKDFNNEADTPDNFQSRRPNTSFCFLDIRSPGLGDTAMYLCATSRDLGTLVIETQYFGPGTRLLVL.

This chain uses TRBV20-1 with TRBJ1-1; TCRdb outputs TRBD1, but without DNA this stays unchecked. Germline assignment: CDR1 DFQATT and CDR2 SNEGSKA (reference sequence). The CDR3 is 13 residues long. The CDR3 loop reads CSARTGGGTEAFF.